Sequencing of this T cell receptor beta chain was carried out in a study of prognosis after radiotherapy for stage I lung cancer. In the case of this clonotype: The junction shows a germline mismatch at one end, possibly a read error.

Genomic DNA was subjected to two-round multiplex PCR for amplification of TCR beta CDR3. Every TRBV and TRBJ gene had its own specific primer in first-round PCR. MiXCR was run by TCRdb on the multiplex PCR reads, yielding one entry per CDR3 protein. The sample carries roughly 13,000 distinct CDR3 sequences, approximately 50% recorded once. The germline gives CDR1 MNHEY, CDR2 SVGEGT. CDR3 length equals 16 residues. This chain uses TRBV6-2 or TRBV6-3 with TRBJ1-5, with D maybe TRBD1 (5 bases). The sequencing used PBMCs, collected before or after stereotactic body radiation therapy (not recorded which). This sequence was found in a donor over 45 with non-small cell lung cancer. CDR3 sequence reads: CASSHPGRRSNKPQHF. In DNA, the CDR3 is TGTGCCAGCAGCCATCCGGGACGCCGCAGCAATAAGCCCCAGCATTTT.